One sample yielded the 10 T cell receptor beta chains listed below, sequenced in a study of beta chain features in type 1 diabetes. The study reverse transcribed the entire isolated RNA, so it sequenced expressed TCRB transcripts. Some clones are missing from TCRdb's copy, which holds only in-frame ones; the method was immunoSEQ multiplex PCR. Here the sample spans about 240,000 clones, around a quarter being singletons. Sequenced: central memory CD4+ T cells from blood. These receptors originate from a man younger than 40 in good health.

CDR3 amino acids: CAWSLTGKGIYEQFF. CDR3 bases: TGTGCCTGGAGTTTGACAGGGAAGGGAATCTATGAGCAGTTCTTC. The chain joins TRBV30 to TRBJ2-1; 7 nucleotides line up with TRBD1. The CDR3 extends over 15 amino acids. Looked up from germline, CDR1 is GTSNPN and CDR2 is SVGIG (reference sequence). Germline trimming cut 2 bases from V and 8 bases from J; bases unmatched to any gene: 12.

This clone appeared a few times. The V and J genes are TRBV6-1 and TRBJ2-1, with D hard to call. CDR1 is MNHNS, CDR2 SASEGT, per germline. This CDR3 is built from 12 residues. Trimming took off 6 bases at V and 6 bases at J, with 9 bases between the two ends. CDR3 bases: TGTGCCAGCAGCCTCCTCAGCAATGAGCAGTTCTTC. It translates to CASSLLSNEQFF.

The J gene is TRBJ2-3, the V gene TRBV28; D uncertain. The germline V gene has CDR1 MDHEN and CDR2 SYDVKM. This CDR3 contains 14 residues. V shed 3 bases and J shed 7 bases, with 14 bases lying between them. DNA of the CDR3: TGTGCCAGCAGTTTCGGGTCGATCGGAAATACGCAGTATTTT. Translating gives CASSFGSIGNTQYF.

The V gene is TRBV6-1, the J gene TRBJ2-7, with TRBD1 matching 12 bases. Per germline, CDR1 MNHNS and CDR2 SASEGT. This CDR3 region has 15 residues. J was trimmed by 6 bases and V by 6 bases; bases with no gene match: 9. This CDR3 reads CASSTRGQGAPEQYF. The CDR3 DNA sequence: TGTGCCAGCAGCACTAGGGGACAGGGGGCACCCGAGCAGTACTTC.

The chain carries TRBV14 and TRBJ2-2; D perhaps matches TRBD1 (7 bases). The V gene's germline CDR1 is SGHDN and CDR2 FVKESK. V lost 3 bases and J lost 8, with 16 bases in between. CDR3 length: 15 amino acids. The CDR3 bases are TGTGCCAGCAGCCACGGAGGGACAGCCTGGGGGGAGCTGTTTTTT. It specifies CASSHGGTAWGELFF. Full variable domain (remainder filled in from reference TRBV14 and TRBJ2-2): EAGVTQFPSHSVIEKGQTVTLRCDPISGHDNLYWYRRVMGKEIKFLLHFVKESKQDESGMPNNRFLAERTGGTYSTLKVQPAELEDSGVYFCASSHGGTAWGELFFGEGSRLTVL.

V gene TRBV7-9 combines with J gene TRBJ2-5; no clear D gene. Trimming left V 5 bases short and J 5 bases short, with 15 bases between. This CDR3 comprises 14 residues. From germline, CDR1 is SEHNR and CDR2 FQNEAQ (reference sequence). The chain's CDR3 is CASSNSVSRETQYF. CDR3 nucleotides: TGTGCCAGCAGCAATAGTGTGTCACGGGAGACCCAGTACTTC.

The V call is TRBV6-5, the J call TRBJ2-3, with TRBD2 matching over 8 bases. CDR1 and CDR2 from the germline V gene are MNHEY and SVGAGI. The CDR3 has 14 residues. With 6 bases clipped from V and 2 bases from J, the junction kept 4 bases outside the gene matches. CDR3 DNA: TGTGCCAGCAGCCGGACTAGCTACACAGATACGCAGTATTTT. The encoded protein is CASSRTSYTDTQYF.

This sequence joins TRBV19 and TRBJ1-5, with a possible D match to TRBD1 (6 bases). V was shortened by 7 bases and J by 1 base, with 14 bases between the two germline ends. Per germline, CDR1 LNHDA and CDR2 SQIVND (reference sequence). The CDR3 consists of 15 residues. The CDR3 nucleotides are TGTGCCAGTATGGAAGGAGGGGGGAGCAATCAGCCCCAGCATTTT. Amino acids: CASMEGGGSNQPQHF.

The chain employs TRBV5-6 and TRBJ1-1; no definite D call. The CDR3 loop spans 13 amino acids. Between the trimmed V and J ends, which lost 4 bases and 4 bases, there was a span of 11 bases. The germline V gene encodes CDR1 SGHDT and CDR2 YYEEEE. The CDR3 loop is CASSPGSATEAFF. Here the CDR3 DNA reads TGTGCCAGCAGCCCCGGGTCCGCCACTGAAGCTTTCTTT.

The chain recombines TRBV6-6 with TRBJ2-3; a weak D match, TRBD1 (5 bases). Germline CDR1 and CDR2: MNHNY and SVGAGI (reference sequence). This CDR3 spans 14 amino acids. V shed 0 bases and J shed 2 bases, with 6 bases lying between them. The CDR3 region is CASSYSGLTDTQYF. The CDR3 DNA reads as TGTGCCAGCAGTTACTCGGGGCTCACAGATACGCAGTATTTT.